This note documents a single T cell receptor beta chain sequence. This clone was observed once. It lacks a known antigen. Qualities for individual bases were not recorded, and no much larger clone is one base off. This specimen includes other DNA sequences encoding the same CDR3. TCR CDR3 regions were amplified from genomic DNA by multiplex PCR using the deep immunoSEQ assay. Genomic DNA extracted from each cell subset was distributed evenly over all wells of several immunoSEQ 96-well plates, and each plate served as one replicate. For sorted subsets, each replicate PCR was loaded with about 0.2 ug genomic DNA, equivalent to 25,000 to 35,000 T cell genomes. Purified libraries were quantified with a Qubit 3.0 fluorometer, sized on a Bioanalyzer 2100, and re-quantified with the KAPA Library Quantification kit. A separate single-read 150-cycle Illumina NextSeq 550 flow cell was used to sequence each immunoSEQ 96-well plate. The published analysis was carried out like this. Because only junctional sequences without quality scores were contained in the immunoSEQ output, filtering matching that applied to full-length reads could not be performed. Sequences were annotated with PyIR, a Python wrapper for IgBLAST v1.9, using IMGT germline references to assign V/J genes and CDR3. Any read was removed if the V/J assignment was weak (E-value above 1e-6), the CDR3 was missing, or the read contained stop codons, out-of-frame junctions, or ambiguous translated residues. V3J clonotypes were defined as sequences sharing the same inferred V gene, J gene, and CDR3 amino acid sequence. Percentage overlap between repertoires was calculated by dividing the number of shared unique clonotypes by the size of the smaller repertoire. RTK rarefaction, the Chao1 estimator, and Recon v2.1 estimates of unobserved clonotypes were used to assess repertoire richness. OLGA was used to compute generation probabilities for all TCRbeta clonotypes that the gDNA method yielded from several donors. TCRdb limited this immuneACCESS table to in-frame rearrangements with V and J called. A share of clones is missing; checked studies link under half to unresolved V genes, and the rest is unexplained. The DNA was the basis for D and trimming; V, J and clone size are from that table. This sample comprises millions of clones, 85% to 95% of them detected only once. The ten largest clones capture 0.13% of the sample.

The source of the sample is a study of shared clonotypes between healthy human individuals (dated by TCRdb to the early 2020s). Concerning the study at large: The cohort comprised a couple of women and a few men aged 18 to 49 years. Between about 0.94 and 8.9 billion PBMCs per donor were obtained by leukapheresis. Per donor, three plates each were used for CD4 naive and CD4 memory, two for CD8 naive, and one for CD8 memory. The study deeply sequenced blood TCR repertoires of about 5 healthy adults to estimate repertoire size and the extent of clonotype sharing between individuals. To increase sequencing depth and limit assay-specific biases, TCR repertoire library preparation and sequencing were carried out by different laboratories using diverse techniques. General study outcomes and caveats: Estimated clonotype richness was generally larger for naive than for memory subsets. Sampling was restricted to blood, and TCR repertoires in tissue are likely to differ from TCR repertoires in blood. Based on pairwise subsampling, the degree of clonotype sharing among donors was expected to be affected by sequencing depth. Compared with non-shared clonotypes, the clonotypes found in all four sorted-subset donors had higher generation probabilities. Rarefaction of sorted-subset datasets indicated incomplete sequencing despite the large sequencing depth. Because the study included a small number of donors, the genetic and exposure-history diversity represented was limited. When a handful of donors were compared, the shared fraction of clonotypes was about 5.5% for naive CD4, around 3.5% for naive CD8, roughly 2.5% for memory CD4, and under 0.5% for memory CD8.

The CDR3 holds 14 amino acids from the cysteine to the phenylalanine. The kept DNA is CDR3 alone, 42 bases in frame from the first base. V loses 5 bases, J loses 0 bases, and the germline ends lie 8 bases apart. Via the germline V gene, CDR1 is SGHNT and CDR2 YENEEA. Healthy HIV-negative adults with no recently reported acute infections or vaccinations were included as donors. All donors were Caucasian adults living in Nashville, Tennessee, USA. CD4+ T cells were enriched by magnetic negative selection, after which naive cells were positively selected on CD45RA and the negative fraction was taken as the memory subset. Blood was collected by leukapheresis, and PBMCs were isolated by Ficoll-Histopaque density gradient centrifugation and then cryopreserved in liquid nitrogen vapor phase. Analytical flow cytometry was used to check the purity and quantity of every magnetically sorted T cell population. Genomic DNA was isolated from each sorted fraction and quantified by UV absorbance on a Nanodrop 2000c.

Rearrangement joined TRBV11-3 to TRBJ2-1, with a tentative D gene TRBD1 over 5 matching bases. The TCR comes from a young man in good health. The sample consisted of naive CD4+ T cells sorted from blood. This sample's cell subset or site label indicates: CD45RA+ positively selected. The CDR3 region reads CASSQDSSYNEQFF. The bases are TGTGCCAGCAGCCAAGACAGCTCCTACAATGAGCAGTTCTTC.